Listed below are T cell receptor beta chains from one sample, sequenced in a study of cytomegalovirus exposure and HLA in healthy donors. Method: immunoSEQ multiplex PCR; TCRdb's copy keeps in-frame clones and lacks some. The sample carries approximately 75,000 clones, around 80% recorded once. The sequencing sample was made of PBMCs. The source of these receptors is a man aged 65-85 years in good health and CMV-seropositive. Both conserved end residues are part of each CDR3. The D gene is left open where the match is weak. Part of the rows lack a size; the others show once, few, many or a class for expanded clones.

D gene	J gene	V gene	clone size	CDR3 DNA	CDR3 protein
.	TRBJ1-5	TRBV27	.	TGTGCCAGCAGTCGCATAAGGGGGTATCAGCCCCAGCATTTT	CASSRIRGYQPQHF
TRBD1	TRBJ2-2	TRBV10-2	.	TGCGCCAGCAGTGGTTCGAGACAGGGGAATGTCGGGGAGCTGTTTTTT	CASSGSRQGNVGELFF
TRBD1	TRBJ1-2	TRBV11-2	.	TGTGCCAGCAGCGAACAGGGGGACTATGGCTACACCTTC	CASSEQGDYGYTF
TRBD2	TRBJ2-7	TRBV4-1	once	TGCGCCAGCAGCCAAGATGGTGGGCTAGCGGGCTACGAGCAGTACTTC	CASSQDGGLAGYEQYF
.	TRBJ2-3	TRBV10-1	.	TGCGCCAGCAGACCCGGGACAGCGGGAGATACGCAGTATTTT	CASRPGTAGDTQYF
.	TRBJ1-3	TRBV2	.	TGTGCCAGCATCCTAGGTCCGGGGTCTGGAAACACCATATATTTT	CASILGPGSGNTIYF
TRBD2	TRBJ2-7	TRBV5-1	.	TGCGCCAGCAGTCCTAGCGGCTTTTCCTACGAGCAGTACTTC	CASSPSGFSYEQYF
TRBD2	TRBJ2-1	TRBV11-2	.	TGTGCCAGCAGCTTCACTAGCGGGGGGGCGGGTGAGCAGTTCTTC	CASSFTSGGAGEQFF
TRBD2	TRBJ2-5	TRBV7-2	.	TGTGCCAGCAGCGGACCGGGACTAGCGGGCTCTCAAGAGACCCAGTACTTC	CASSGPGLAGSQETQYF
.	TRBJ2-2	TRBV6-5	once	TGTGCCAGCAGTGGAACAGACAGGAACACCGGGGAGCTGTTTTTT	CASSGTDRNTGELFF
TRBD1	TRBJ2-1	TRBV7-2	.	TGTGCCAGCAGCCCCAGACAGGGGTCCTACAATGAGCAGTTCTTC	CASSPRQGSYNEQFF
.	TRBJ2-5	TRBV29-1	.	TGCAGCGTTCAAAGTGGGGCCCCAGAGACCCAGTACTTC	CSVQSGAPETQYF
TRBD1	TRBJ1-4	TRBV29-1	few	TGCAGCGCTATCACAGGGGGCGCTTCTAAACTGTTTTTT	CSAITGGASKLFF
TRBD1	TRBJ2-7	TRBV5-1	once	TGCGCCAGCAGCCCGACAGGGGAGGTCTACGAGCAGTACTTC	CASSPTGEVYEQYF
.	TRBJ1-2	TRBV30	.	TGTGCCTGGAGTACAGGGAGTATCTATGGCTACACCTTC	CAWSTGSIYGYTF
TRBD1	TRBJ2-3	TRBV30	.	TGTGCCTGGAGTTTGGGACAGCACACAGATACGCAGTATTTT	CAWSLGQHTDTQYF
TRBD1	TRBJ1-1	TRBV6-5	.	TGTGCCAGCAGTTACGGGAGGGCGGGACAGGGTCGGGCTTTCTTT	CASSYGRAGQGRAFF
TRBD1	TRBJ1-1	TRBV2	.	TGTGCCAGCAGTGAGATACAGGGGAAATCGGAAGCTTTCTTT	CASSEIQGKSEAFF
TRBD1	TRBJ2-7	TRBV19	.	TGTGCCAGTAGTAGGGGGACAGTGTACGAGCAGTACTTC	CASSRGTVYEQYF
.	TRBJ2-2	TRBV4-2	.	TGTGCCAGCAGCCTATTTGGCGGGACTAACACCGGGGAGCTGTTTTTT	CASSLFGGTNTGELFF
TRBD2	TRBJ2-5	TRBV2	few	TGTGCCAGCAGTGAAGGGACTAGCGGAGAGACCCAGTACTTC	CASSEGTSGETQYF
.	TRBJ1-2	TRBV11-2	.	TGTGCCAGCAGCCCATCCACGGGCTATGGCTACACCTTC	CASSPSTGYGYTF
TRBD2	TRBJ2-1	TRBV6-6	.	TGTGCCAGCTGGACTAGCGGCTACAATGAGCAGTTCTTC	CASWTSGYNEQFF
.	TRBJ1-5	TRBV6-6	.	TGTGCCAGCCGCTCGGGGTGGGGTGGTCAGCCCCAGCATTTT	CASRSGWGGQPQHF
.	TRBJ1-2	TRBV14	.	TGTGCCAGCAGCCAAGATTTTAGGACAGTATATGGCTACACCTTC	CASSQDFRTVYGYTF